The rows below give T cell receptor beta chains drawn from one sample of a study of response to subunit inactivated influenza vaccine. MiXCR, applied by TCRdb to the RT-PCR reads, yields one record per CDR3 protein. The sample lists approximately 700,000 distinct CDR3 sequences; about 14% were seen once. Here the sequenced sample was PBMCs from blood, taken roughly 2 weeks before vaccination. Receptors originate from a man aged 45-65 years who received an inactivated influenza vaccine. Each CDR3 is given with its conserved first and last residue. The D gene is left open where the match is weak. Clone size, where shown, is once, few, many, or a class for clones that have expanded.

>TRBV20-1|NA|16|TRBJ2-7|many
TGCAGTGCCCGAACTGAGGCCGGGACACCGTCCTACGAGCAGTACTTC
CSARTEAGTPSYEQYF
>TRBV20-1|TRBD2|15|TRBJ2-7|NA
TGCAGTGCTAGAGATCTCGCTAGCGGGAGGTACGAGCAGTACTTC
CSARDLASGRYEQYF
>TRBV4-1|NA|15|TRBJ2-1|few
TGCGCCAGCAGCCAAGAGGCAGGGGGGTGGACTGAGCAGTTCTTC
CASSQEAGGWTEQFF
>TRBV12-3/TRBV12-4|NA|15|TRBJ1-3|few
TGTGCCAGCAGTTTTGGGGGTCAGACTGGAAACACCATATATTTT
CASSFGGQTGNTIYF
>TRBV28|TRBD1|13|TRBJ1-4|few
TGTGCCAGCAGCCAGGGGGACCTTGAAAAACTGTTTTTT
CASSQGDLEKLFF
>TRBV20-1|NA|16|TRBJ1-5|few
TGCAGTGCTAGAGATGGGTTGCGGCGGCCTAATCAGCCCCAGCATTTT
CSARDGLRRPNQPQHF
>TRBV7-9|TRBD2|15|TRBJ2-7|few
TGTGCCAGCAGCCTGAGCGGGGGGGGGCCTTACGAGCAGTACTTC
CASSLSGGGPYEQYF
>TRBV4-3|NA|16|TRBJ2-3|NA
TGCGCCAGCAGCCAAGTCAGCGGGTTAGGAGTCGATACGCAGTATTTT
CASSQVSGLGVDTQYF
>TRBV7-9|NA|14|TRBJ2-5|NA
TGTGCCAGCAGCTCCTGGACTGACGTAGAGACCCAGTACTTC
CASSSWTDVETQYF
>TRBV14|NA|16|TRBJ2-2|few
TGTGCCAGCAGCCAATGGGGCCAGGGACACACCGGGGAGCTGTTTTTT
CASSQWGQGHTGELFF
>TRBV10-3|TRBD2|15|TRBJ2-2|few
TGTGCCATCACTGGGACTAGCGGTCGAACCGGGGAGCTGTTTTTT
CAITGTSGRTGELFF
>TRBV5-1|TRBD1|15|TRBJ1-1|NA
TGCGCCAGCAGCTCCCCGGGACAGCCGAACACTGAAGCTTTCTTT
CASSSPGQPNTEAFF
>TRBV5-1|NA|15|TRBJ1-1|many
TGCGCCAGCAGCTTGCAGTCTATTCGGGGTACTGAAGCTTTCTTT
CASSLQSIRGTEAFF
>TRBV15|NA|15|TRBJ1-4|NA
TGTGCCACCAGCAGAGAAAGGGCCCAAAATGAAAAACTGTTTTTT
CATSRERAQNEKLFF
>TRBV3-1|TRBD2|16|TRBJ2-1|NA
TGTGCCAGCAGCACCCGGGGTAGCGGGAACTACAATGAGCAGTTCTTC
CASSTRGSGNYNEQFF
>TRBV3-1|TRBD1|16|TRBJ1-1|few
TGTGCCAGCAGCCCCGTTCCGACAGGGGACAACACTGAAGCTTTCTTT
CASSPVPTGDNTEAFF
>TRBV6-2/TRBV6-3|NA|17|TRBJ2-2|few
TGTGCCAGCAGTTACTCCCCCCCAGGGGCGAACACCGGGGAGCTGTTTTTT
CASSYSPPGANTGELFF
>TRBV29-1|NA|13|TRBJ2-7|few
TGCAGCGTCGCACCGGGAGCGTCCTACGAGCAGTACTTC
CSVAPGASYEQYF
>TRBV7-2|NA|14|TRBJ2-3|many
TGTGCCAGCAGCCCCGGATGGGCCACAGATACGCAGTATTTT
CASSPGWATDTQYF
>TRBV29-1|TRBD1|12|TRBJ2-5|NA
TGCAGCGTAAGGGGGCAGGGGGAGACCCAGTACTTC
CSVRGQGETQYF
>TRBV20-1|TRBD2|15|TRBJ2-1|few
TGCAGTGGTACGCCCCGGGACTACCTCTACAATGAGCAGTTCTTC
CSGTPRDYLYNEQFF
>TRBV3-1|NA|17|TRBJ2-6|NA
TGTGCCAGCAGCCAAAGAGGACATTCCTCTGGGGCCAACGTCCTGACTTTC
CASSQRGHSSGANVLTF
>TRBV27|TRBD2|13|TRBJ2-5|NA
TGTGCCAGCAGATCGGGACTAGCGGGATCTCAGTACTTC
CASRSGLAGSQYF
>TRBV28|TRBD1|14|TRBJ1-3|NA
TGTGCCAGCAGTAAGGACAGGGCCGAAAACACCATATATTTT
CASSKDRAENTIYF
>TRBV10-3|NA|17|TRBJ2-1|NA
TGTGCCATCAGTGACGGCGGGAAGGTTGAGATACGCAATGAGCAGTTCTTC
CAISDGGKVEIRNEQFF
>TRBV11-2|TRBD2|20|TRBJ2-3|NA
TGTGCCAGCAGCTTAGGTCGCGGGACTAGCGGGGGCACACTCACAGATACGCAGTATTTT
CASSLGRGTSGGTLTDTQYF
>TRBV7-2|TRBD1|15|TRBJ2-7|few
TGTGCCAGCAGCAAACCGGGACAGGGGGTGGGTGAGCAGTACTTC
CASSKPGQGVGEQYF
>TRBV7-8|TRBD1|15|TRBJ1-1|few
TGTGCCAGCAGCTTATATCCCAGGGGGGACACTGAAGCTTTCTTT
CASSLYPRGDTEAFF
>TRBV7-2|NA|13|TRBJ2-7|few
TGTGCCAGCAGCTCGGTCGGTTCCTACGAGCAGTACTTC
CASSSVGSYEQYF
>TRBV6-2/TRBV6-3|TRBD1|13|TRBJ1-2|NA
TGTGCCAGCGAAGTCGACAGGGGCTATGGCTACACCTTC
CASEVDRGYGYTF
>TRBV5-5|NA|14|TRBJ2-2|many
TGTGCCAGCAGACCCATACCGGACGCCGGGGAGCTGTTTTTT
CASRPIPDAGELFF
>TRBV5-1|NA|16|TRBJ1-1|NA
TGCGCCAGCAGAAACGGAGGGGCGGGGGTGAACACTGAAGCTTTCTTT
CASRNGGAGVNTEAFF
>TRBV6-5|NA|16|TRBJ1-4|NA
TGTGCCAGCAGTTCCTCGGACAGACGGCCTAATGAAAAACTGTTTTTT
CASSSSDRRPNEKLFF
>TRBV5-1|TRBD2|16|TRBJ2-3|many
TGCGCCAGCAGCTTGGGACTAGCGGGAGCGGCAGATACGCAGTATTTT
CASSLGLAGAADTQYF
>TRBV11-2|NA|11|TRBJ2-1|NA
TGTGCCAGCAGTCTCCGGGTAGAGCAGTTCTTC
CASSLRVEQFF
>TRBV6-1|NA|16|TRBJ2-5|NA
TGTGCCAGCAGTGAAGCGCTGGCAGCGATTCAAGAGACCCAGTACTTC
CASSEALAAIQETQYF
>TRBV5-1|NA|16|TRBJ1-2|few
TGCGCCAGCAGCTTGGGGGGGAATCCCGACTATGATGGCTACACCTTC
CASSLGGNPDYDGYTF
>TRBV12-3/TRBV12-4|TRBD2|13|TRBJ2-3|NA
TGTGCCAGCACCTTAGCGGGAGGAGCTACGCAGTATTTT
CASTLAGGATQYF
>TRBV7-2|TRBD1|17|TRBJ1-6|NA
TGTGCCAGCAGCTATTGGGGTTCGGGACAGGGGGTTTCACCCCTCCACTTT
CASSYWGSGQGVSPLHF
>TRBV12-3/TRBV12-4|TRBD1|13|TRBJ2-3|many
TGTGCCAGCAGTTTAACAGGGGTGGATACGCAGTATTTT
CASSLTGVDTQYF
>TRBV29-1|NA|12|TRBJ1-2|few
TGCAGCGTTGGGCCAACTGACTATGGCTACACCTTC
CSVGPTDYGYTF
>TRBV7-6|NA|15|TRBJ2-3|NA
TGTGCCAGCAGCTTAAGTAGACAGGTGCAGGATACGCAGTATTTT
CASSLSRQVQDTQYF
>TRBV20-1|NA|13|TRBJ2-5|few
TGCAGTGCTAGTCGCGGCCCAGCGCAGACCCAGTACTTC
CSASRGPAQTQYF
>TRBV28|NA|13|TRBJ2-7|few
TGTGCCATTTCCCCACCCCAAGTGGGGGAGCAGTACTTC
CAISPPQVGEQYF
>TRBV27|NA|13|TRBJ2-3|many
TGTGCCAGCAGTTTTGGGGCAGAGGATACGCAGTATTTT
CASSFGAEDTQYF
>TRBV5-1|NA|17|TRBJ2-6|NA
TGCGCCAGCAGCGATAGGACTGTGAGCTCTGGGGCCAACGTCCTGACTTTC
CASSDRTVSSGANVLTF
>TRBV11-1|NA|15|TRBJ2-1|NA
TGTGCCAGCAGCGCGAAAAAAGGCTCCTACAATGAGCAGTTCTTC
CASSAKKGSYNEQFF
>TRBV20-1|NA|14|TRBJ2-7|few
TGCAGTGCTAGAGGCAGAACAGCCTTTTACGAGCAGTACTTC
CSARGRTAFYEQYF
>TRBV6-1|NA|13|TRBJ2-1|few
TGTGCCAGCAGTGGCCGGACACAGGGTTTGCAGTTCTTC
CASSGRTQGLQFF
>TRBV4-2|TRBD2|16|TRBJ2-1|once
TGTGCCAGCAGCCAAGAAAGCGGGGGTTACTACAATGAGCAGTTCTTC
CASSQESGGYYNEQFF
>TRBV3-1|NA|13|TRBJ2-7|few
TGTGCCAGCAGCCAGTTCCAGGGCTACGAGCAGTACTTC
CASSQFQGYEQYF
>TRBV7-7|NA|14|TRBJ2-5|few
TGTGCTAGCAGCCGGGGACAATTCCAGGAGACCCAGTACTTC
CASSRGQFQETQYF
>TRBV6-2/TRBV6-3|NA|14|TRBJ2-1|many
TGTGCCAGCAGTTACATCGCAGGGTCCAATGAGCAGTTCTTC
CASSYIAGSNEQFF
>TRBV12-3/TRBV12-4|NA|15|TRBJ2-7|few
TGTGCCAGCAGCCGCGGACAGACAGTCTCCTACGAGCAGTACTTC
CASSRGQTVSYEQYF
>TRBV20-1|TRBD1|14|TRBJ2-7|few
TGCAGTGCGCGGACGGACAGGGGGCAATACGAGCAGTACTTC
CSARTDRGQYEQYF